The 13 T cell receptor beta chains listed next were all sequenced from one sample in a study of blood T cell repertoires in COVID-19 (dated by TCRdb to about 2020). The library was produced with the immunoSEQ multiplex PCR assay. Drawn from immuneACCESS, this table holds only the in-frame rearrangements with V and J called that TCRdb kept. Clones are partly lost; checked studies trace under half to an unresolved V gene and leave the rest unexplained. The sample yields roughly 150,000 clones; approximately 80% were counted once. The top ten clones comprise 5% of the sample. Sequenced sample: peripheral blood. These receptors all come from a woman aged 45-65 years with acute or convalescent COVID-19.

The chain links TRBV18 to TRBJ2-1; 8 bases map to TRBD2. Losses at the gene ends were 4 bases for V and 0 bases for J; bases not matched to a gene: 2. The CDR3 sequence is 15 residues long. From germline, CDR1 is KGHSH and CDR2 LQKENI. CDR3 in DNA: TGTGCCAGCTCACTCAGCGGGAGCTCCTACAATGAGCAGTTCTTC. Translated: CASSLSGSSYNEQFF.

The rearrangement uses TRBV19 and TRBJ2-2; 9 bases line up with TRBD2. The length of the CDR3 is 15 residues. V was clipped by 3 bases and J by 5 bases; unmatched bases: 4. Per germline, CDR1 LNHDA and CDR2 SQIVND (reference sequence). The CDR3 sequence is CASSISSGGTGELFF. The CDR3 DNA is TGTGCCAGTAGTATCTCGAGCGGGGGGACCGGGGAGCTGTTTTTT.

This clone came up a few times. CDR3 bases: TGTGCCAGTAGTATAACAGGGGGCGCAGGTCAGCCCCAGCATTTT. Translation gives CASSITGGAGQPQHF. The chain uses TRBV19 and TRBJ1-5; 9 bases are shared with TRBD1. There are 15 residues in the CDR3. V was pared by 2 bases and J by 6 bases, with 5 bases of the junction left unmatched. Germline V gives CDR1 LNHDA, CDR2 SQIVND (reference sequence).

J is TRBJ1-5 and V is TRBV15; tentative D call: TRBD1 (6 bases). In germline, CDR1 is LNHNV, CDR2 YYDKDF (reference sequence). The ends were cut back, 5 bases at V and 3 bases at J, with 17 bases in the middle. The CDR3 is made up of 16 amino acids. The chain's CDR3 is CATSPSGTGPNQPQHF. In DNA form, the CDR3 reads TGTGCCACCAGCCCTAGTGGTACAGGGCCCAATCAGCCCCAGCATTTT.

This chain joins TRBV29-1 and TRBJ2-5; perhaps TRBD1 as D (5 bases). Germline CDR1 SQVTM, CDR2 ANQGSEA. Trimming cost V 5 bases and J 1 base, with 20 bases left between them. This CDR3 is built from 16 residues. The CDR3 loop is CSVNPGVGAFQETQYF. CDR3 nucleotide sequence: TGCAGCGTTAACCCGGGTGTTGGGGCTTTCCAAGAGACCCAGTACTTC. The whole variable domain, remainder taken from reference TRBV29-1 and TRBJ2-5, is SAVISQKPSRDICQRGTSLTIQCQVDSQVTMMFWYRQQPGQSLTLIATANQGSEATYESGFVIDKFPISRPNLTFSTLTVSNMSPEDSSIYLCSVNPGVGAFQETQYFGPGTRLLVL.

This chain's CDR3 is CASTNQDEQYF. The CDR3 DNA sequence: TGTGCCAGCACCAATCAGGACGAGCAGTACTTC. The chain is built from TRBV9 and TRBJ2-7; D is undetermined. The CDR3 extends over 11 amino acids. Trimming removed 6 bases at V and 5 bases at J, with 9 bases between. CDR1 is SGDLS and CDR2 is YYNGEE in the germline V gene.

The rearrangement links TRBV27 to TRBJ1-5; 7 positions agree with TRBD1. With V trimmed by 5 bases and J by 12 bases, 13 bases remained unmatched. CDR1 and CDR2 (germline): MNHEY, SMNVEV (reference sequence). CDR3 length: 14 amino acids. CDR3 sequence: CASSQKDRSVNQHF. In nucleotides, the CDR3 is TGTGCCAGCAGTCAAAAGGACAGGTCAGTCAACCAGCATTTT.

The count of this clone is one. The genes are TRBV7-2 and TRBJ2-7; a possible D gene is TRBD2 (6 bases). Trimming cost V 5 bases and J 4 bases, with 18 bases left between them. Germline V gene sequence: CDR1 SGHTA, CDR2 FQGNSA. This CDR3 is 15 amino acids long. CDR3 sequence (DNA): TGTGCCAGCAGCCCCGGGGGACCCGGGGCTTACGAGCAGTACTTC. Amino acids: CASSPGGPGAYEQYF.

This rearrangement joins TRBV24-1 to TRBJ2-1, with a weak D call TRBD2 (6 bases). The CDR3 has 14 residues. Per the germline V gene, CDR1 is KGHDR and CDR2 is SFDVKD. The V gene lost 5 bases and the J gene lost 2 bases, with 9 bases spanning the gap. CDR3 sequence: CATSAAGTYNEQFF. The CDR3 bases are TGTGCCACCAGTGCGGCGGGGACCTACAATGAGCAGTTCTTC.

The DNA for the CDR3 is TGTGCCAGCAGACAACGAACCCGGGACAGGGGCGGTAATGGCTACACCTTC. Translating gives CASRQRTRDRGGNGYTF. The chain uses TRBV7-9 and TRBJ1-2; 10 bases line up with TRBD1. V lost 6 bases and J lost 6; bases outside the gene matches: 16. This CDR3 spans 17 amino acids. CDR1 SEHNR and CDR2 FQNEAQ come from the germline V gene (reference sequence).

CDR3 sequence reads: CASGLTSGGKQNEQFF. The CDR3 nucleotides are TGTGCTAGTGGTTTAACTAGCGGGGGGAAGCAGAATGAGCAGTTCTTC. The V gene is TRBV12-5, the J gene TRBJ2-1; 12 bases fit TRBD2. CDR3 size: 16 residues. After removal of 3 bases from V and 7 bases from J, the junction contained 7 bases not matched to a gene. Germline CDR1 reads LGHNT; CDR2 reads FRNRAP.

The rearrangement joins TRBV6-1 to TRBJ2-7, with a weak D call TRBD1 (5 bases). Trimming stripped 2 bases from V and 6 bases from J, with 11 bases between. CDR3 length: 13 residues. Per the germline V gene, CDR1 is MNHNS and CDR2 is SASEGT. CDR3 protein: CASSESGLGEQYF. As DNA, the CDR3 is TGTGCCAGCAGTGAATCAGGGTTGGGCGAGCAGTACTTC.

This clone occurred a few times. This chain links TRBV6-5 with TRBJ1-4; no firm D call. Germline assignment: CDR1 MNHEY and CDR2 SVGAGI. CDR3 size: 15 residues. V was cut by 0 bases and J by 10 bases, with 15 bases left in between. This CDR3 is CASSYSGSINRKLFF. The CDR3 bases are TGTGCCAGCAGTTACTCTGGGAGCATCAATCGAAAACTGTTTTTT.